These 4 T cell receptor beta chains were all obtained from the same sample, sequenced in a study of cytotoxic CD8 clonotypes in ibrutinib-treated CLL. TCRdb's copy holds only in-frame clones and misses some; the assay was immunoSEQ multiplex PCR. The data show some 300,000 clones, 80% seen once. Sequencing was performed on PBMCs, taken before ibrutinib treatment. All receptors come from a human donor with chronic lymphocytic leukemia.

The V and J genes are TRBV30 and TRBJ2-5; maybe TRBD2 (6 bases). Germline assignment: CDR1 GTSNPN and CDR2 SVGIG (reference sequence). The CDR3 covers 16 residues. V lost 3 bases and J lost 5, with 22 bases in between. The CDR3 nucleotides read TGTGCCTGGAGGGGGCTCGGCGGGGTCGTAATGGAGACCCAGTACTTC. Translation gives CAWRGLGGVVMETQYF.

CDR3 sequence: CASSYSGGRSYEQYF. In DNA, the CDR3 is TGTGCCAGCAGTTACTCCGGGGGCCGCTCCTACGAGCAGTACTTC. This chain uses TRBV6-5 with TRBJ2-7; D possibly uses TRBD1 or TRBD2 (6 bases each). There are 15 residues in the CDR3. V was trimmed by 0 bases and J by 0 bases, leaving 9 bases between them. Germline V lookup: CDR1 MNHEY, CDR2 SVGAGI.

The genes are TRBV30 and TRBJ2-1; TRBD2 agrees at 8 bases. The length of the CDR3 is 15 residues. The V segment lost 0 bases and the J segment 9 bases; nucleotides outside the gene matches: 10. Germline assignment: CDR1 GTSNPN and CDR2 SVGIG (reference sequence). The CDR3 reads CAWSVQLAGMGEQFF. The CDR3 DNA is TGTGCCTGGAGTGTACAGTTAGCGGGGATGGGTGAGCAGTTCTTC.

A note on this clone: Sequence at one end of the junction differs from germline and may be a read error. The chain couples TRBV7-2 to TRBJ1-5; unclear D gene. This CDR3 region has 13 residues. Germline CDR1 SGHTA, CDR2 FQGNSA. CDR3 sequence reads: CASSLWVNEPQHF. CDR3 nucleotide sequence: TGTGCCAGCAGCTTATGGGTCAATGAGCCCCAGCATTTT.